Here is one T cell receptor beta chain with its context. Antigen unknown. Profiling relied on immunoSEQ multiplex PCR, and the TCRdb table lists in-frame clones only, not all of them. The table lists approximately 44,000 clones, under 75% of them singletons, with roughly 26% in the top ten. The sample comes from a study of vaccination effects on CD4 cells after COVID-19. Expansion of antigen-specific CD4+ T cells with viral peptide pools was carried out by the ViraFEST assay before sequencing. CD4+ T cell isolation took place after about 11 days of culture. Vaccine recipients, nucleocapsid antibody negative, had no prior SARS-CoV-2 infection. The clonotype was recovered from a human donor who received a COVID-19 vaccine. The starting material was CD4+ T cells from PBMCs cultured with HCoV-OC43 spike peptides, obtained before COVID-19 vaccination. The subset was: HCoV-OC43 spike overlapping peptide pool stimulation.

The CDR3 DNA is TGTGCCAGTAGTATAGACGGTAGAAACAATGAGCAGTTCTTC. Translated: CASSIDGRNNEQFF. The rearrangement joins TRBV19 to TRBJ2-1; D remains ambiguous. V lost 0 bases, J lost 5 bases, and 8 bases lay in between. Germline V gives CDR1 LNHDA, CDR2 SQIVND (reference sequence). This CDR3 is built from 14 residues.